The 20 T cell receptor beta chains reported below all come from one sample, sequenced in a study of CD8 T cells in ankylosing spondylitis. TCRdb recomputed calls from the 5' RACE reads with MiXCR, one row per CDR3 protein. The repertoire has approximately 150,000 distinct CDR3 sequences, roughly 30% of them found once; the top ten carry about 6%. The specimen sequenced was synovial fluid, either unsorted or a sorted T cell fraction (not recorded which). The receptors stem from a male donor with ankylosing spondylitis.

The CDR3 spells CASSLAEGAEAFF. The CDR3 region has the DNA TGCGCCAGCAGCTTGGCCGAAGGTGCCGAGGCTTTCTTT. This chain uses TRBV5-1 with TRBJ1-1; the D is unclear. The CDR3 has 13 amino acids. Germline values: CDR1 SGHRS, CDR2 YFSETQ. V shed 0 bases and J shed 11 bases, with 14 bases lying between them. The variable domain in full, completed from reference TRBV5-1 and TRBJ1-1, reads KAGVTQTPRYLIKTRGQQVTLSCSPISGHRSVSWYQQTPGQGLQFLFEYFSETQRNKGNFPGRFSGRQFSNSRSEMNVSTLELGDSALYLCASSLAEGAEAFFGQGTRLTVV.

The rearrangement links TRBV15 to TRBJ2-1; no reliable D call. The CDR3 runs 12 residues. The germline V gene has CDR1 LNHNV and CDR2 YYDKDF (reference sequence). V lost 2 bases and J lost 5, with 4 bases in between. The DNA of the CDR3 is TGTGCCACCAGCAGACAGGACAATGAGCAGTTCTTC. It specifies CATSRQDNEQFF.

J is TRBJ2-2 and V is TRBV7-9, with TRBD2 matching over 12 bases. V shed 4 bases and J 2 bases; nucleotides not matched to a gene: 5. The length of the CDR3 is 17 residues. Germline assignment: CDR1 SEHNR and CDR2 FQNEAQ (reference sequence). As DNA, the CDR3 is TGTGCCAGCAGCTCCCGACTAGCGGGAGAAAACACCGGGGAGCTGTTTTTT. It codes for CASSSRLAGENTGELFF.

V usage is TRBV18 and J usage is TRBJ2-7; D may be TRBD1 (5 bases). The CDR3 has 14 amino acids. Trimming pared 2 bases from V and 2 bases from J, leaving 10 bases between. Germline loops: CDR1 KGHSH, CDR2 LQKENI. The CDR3 DNA sequence: TGTGCCAGCTCACCATCGACAGCACCCTACGAGCAGTACTTC. Translation: CASSPSTAPYEQYF.

This clonotype was found many times. The chain uses TRBV5-6 and TRBJ2-4; no reliable D call. This CDR3 has 16 amino acids. V was trimmed by 7 bases and J by 4 bases, leaving 21 bases between them. Looked up from germline, CDR1 is SGHDT and CDR2 is YYEEEE. This CDR3 reads CASPQVPKKPKNIQYF. The CDR3 coding sequence is TGTGCCAGCCCGCAGGTCCCTAAAAAGCCGAAAAACATTCAGTACTTC.

This clonotype came up a few times. The J gene is TRBJ2-3, the V gene TRBV28, with D tentatively TRBD2 (6 bases). The CDR3 has 13 residues. Germline-derived CDR1 and CDR2 are MDHEN and SYDVKM. V lost 6 bases and J lost 2, with 9 bases in between. The CDR3 reads CASRRDLTDTQYF. Written as DNA, the CDR3 is TGTGCCAGCAGGCGGGACCTCACAGATACGCAGTATTTT.

This clonotype was counted at least ten times. The gene calls are TRBV20-1 and TRBJ2-3; D could derive from TRBD1 or TRBD2 (6 bases each). CDR3 length: 18 amino acids. Germline V CDR1 and CDR2: DFQATT, SNEGSKA (reference sequence). The germline V and J ends were trimmed by 6 bases and 1 base, with 26 bases remaining between them. CDR3 amino acids: CSAELVGGGLARTDTQYF. The CDR3 DNA follows: TGCAGTGCCGAATTAGTTGGAGGGGGGTTGGCGCGCACAGATACGCAGTATTTT.

The chain couples TRBV20-1 to TRBJ2-7; 9 positions agree with TRBD2. Germline CDR1 and CDR2: DFQATT and SNEGSKA (reference sequence). The CDR3 is made up of 14 amino acids. V gave up 3 bases and J gave up 3 bases; unmatched junction bases: 6. The CDR3 reads CSASGGGGGYEQYF. The CDR3 coding sequence is TGCAGTGCTAGCGGTGGCGGGGGGGGCTACGAGCAGTACTTC.

The chain uses TRBV20-1 and TRBJ2-7, with unresolved D. CDR1 is DFQATT, CDR2 SNEGSKA, per germline (reference sequence). CDR3 length: 12 amino acids. Trimming took 1 base from V and 1 from J, leaving 5 bases between them. The CDR3 DNA sequence: TGCAGTGCTAGAGGGGTTTCCTACGAGCAGTACTTC. The encoded protein is CSARGVSYEQYF.

This clonotype was seen only a few times. The CDR3 DNA reads as TGTGCCAGCAGAAGACCGGGACAGAGTAATCAGCCCCAGCATTTT. Amino acids: CASRRPGQSNQPQHF. The chain is built from TRBV2 and TRBJ1-5; 7 nucleotides match TRBD1. The trim removed 6 bases at V and 4 bases at J, leaving 9 bases unmatched. Germline CDR1 reads SNHLY; CDR2 reads FYNNEI. This CDR3 has 15 residues.

The rearrangement joins TRBV4-2 to TRBJ2-3; D call uncertain. Trimming removed 3 bases at V and 1 base at J, with 8 bases between. The CDR3 runs 14 residues. Germline V lookup: CDR1 LGHNA, CDR2 YNFKEQ. The CDR3 loop reads CASSHGRGTDTQYF. The CDR3 DNA sequence: TGTGCCAGCAGCCATGGCCGCGGCACAGATACGCAGTATTTT.

The chain combines TRBV29-1 with TRBJ2-3; 9 nucleotides agree with TRBD2. Trimming cost V 4 bases and J 2 bases; bases outside gene matches: 7. CDR3 size: 15 residues. Germline V gene lookup returns CDR1 SQVTM and CDR2 ANQGSEA. CDR3 sequence reads: CSVVGLAGLTDTQYF. As DNA, the CDR3 is TGCAGCGTTGTTGGGCTAGCGGGGCTCACAGATACGCAGTATTTT.

The sample holds many counts of this clonotype. The V call is TRBV7-9, the J call TRBJ2-1; TRBD1 or TRBD2 may be the D gene (5 bases each). The CDR3 contains 13 residues. The V and J ends lost 3 bases and 11 bases respectively, with 14 bases between them. The germline V gene encodes CDR1 SEHNR and CDR2 FQNEAQ (reference sequence). The CDR3 DNA sequence: TGTGCCAGCAGCTTCGAGGTCGGGGCAAAGCAGTTCTTC. Residues: CASSFEVGAKQFF.

This clonotype appeared once. The chain is built from TRBV20-1 and TRBJ2-5, with 9 bases fitting TRBD1. The CDR3 is 15 residues long. In germline, CDR1 is DFQATT, CDR2 SNEGSKA (reference sequence). The ends lost 4 bases at V and 5 bases at J; junction bases unmatched: 11. The DNA for the CDR3 is TGCAGTGCTACAAAACCTACAGGGGGCAGTGAGACCCAGTACTTC. Translating gives CSATKPTGGSETQYF.

The gene calls are TRBV12-5 and TRBJ2-3; 13 bases are a match to TRBD2. Germline V gene data show CDR1 as LGHNT and CDR2 as FRNRAP. The CDR3 totals 19 residues. V lost 4 bases and J lost 0; bases outside the gene matches: 10. DNA of the CDR3: TGTGCTAGTGGTTCCCCGACTAGCGGGGGGCCGGGTAGCACAGATACGCAGTATTTT. Translating gives CASGSPTSGGPGSTDTQYF.

The chain is built from TRBV7-9 and TRBJ2-1; 9 bases are a match to TRBD2. Germline V CDR1 and CDR2: SEHNR, FQNEAQ (reference sequence). The CDR3 totals 13 residues. V trimming: 0 bases; J trimming: 16 bases; junction bases outside the gene matches: 7. Here the CDR3 DNA reads TGTGCCAGCAGCTTAGCTAGCGGGAGCCCCTACTTCTTC. This sequence encodes CASSLASGSPYFF.

This chain uses TRBV10-3 with TRBJ2-3; TRBD2 aligns across 9 bases. The CDR3 totals 18 residues. The germline V gene has CDR1 ENHRY and CDR2 SYGVKD. The V gene end was trimmed by 0 bases and the J gene end by 0 bases; junction bases not matched to a gene: 7. CDR3 sequence: CAISESFASGTSTDTQYF. The CDR3 DNA reads TGTGCCATCAGTGAGTCTTTCGCTAGCGGGACGAGCACAGATACGCAGTATTTT.

The chain couples TRBV7-9 to TRBJ1-3, with TRBD1 matching over 9 bases. Germline V gives CDR1 SEHNR, CDR2 FQNEAQ (reference sequence). The CDR3 extends over 16 amino acids. V gave up 1 base and J gave up 3 bases; unmatched junction bases: 4. As DNA, the CDR3 is TGTGCCAGCAGCTTAGTTGGACAGGGGTTTGGAAACACCATATATTTT. This encodes CASSLVGQGFGNTIYF.

This chain connects TRBV29-1 to TRBJ1-2, with 8 nucleotides matching TRBD1. The junction had 15 bases not matched to a gene; V was cut back by 4 bases and J by 5 bases. Germline V gene lookup returns CDR1 SQVTM and CDR2 ANQGSEA. This CDR3 spans 16 amino acids. CDR3 DNA: TGCAGCGTTGTTCGTCAGGGGGCGCGGTTAAAGTATGGCTACACCTTC. Protein product: CSVVRQGARLKYGYTF.

The sample holds a few counts of this clonotype. The rearrangement links TRBV20-1 to TRBJ1-6; D perhaps matches TRBD1 (6 bases). Germline V gene data show CDR1 as DFQATT and CDR2 as SNEGSKA (reference sequence). V was pared by 1 base and J by 7 bases, with 14 bases between. The CDR3 runs to 15 residues. The CDR3 sequence is CSARGYQDRNSPLHF. DNA for the CDR3: TGCAGTGCTAGAGGTTACCAGGACAGAAATTCACCCCTCCACTTT.